This T cell receptor (beta chain) was recorded in a study of T cell changes during pregnancy in multiple sclerosis. Germline CDR1 is SGHTA and CDR2 is FQGNSA. CDR3 length: 14 amino acids. The V segment lost 5 bases and the J segment 3 bases; nucleotides outside the gene matches: 5. Generated by immunoSEQ multiplex PCR, the TCRdb table keeps only in-frame clones and is missing some. The sample records 90,000 to 130,000 clones, approximately 90% being singletons. This chain connects TRBV7-2 to TRBJ2-5; 8 bases line up with TRBD2. This receptor was taken from a female donor with multiple sclerosis, enrolled in a pregnancy study. Here the sequenced sample was peripheral blood, taken in the third trimester of pregnancy. The CDR3 DNA reads as TGTGCCAGCAGCACCAAGCGGGGGAAAGAGACCCAGTACTTC. The encoded protein is CASSTKRGKETQYF.